This T cell receptor (beta chain) was profiled in a study of T cells after posttransplantation cyclophosphamide. Busulfan-fludarabine conditioning, marrow transplant, and cyclophosphamide on days +3 and +4 were administered. On this clone itself: Its target is unknown.

V shed 1 base and J 7 bases; nucleotides not matched to a gene: 3. CDR1 is SGHRS and CDR2 is YFSETQ in the germline V gene. The CDR3 sequence is 13 residues long. The study's findings and limits: Blood and skin or GI T cell repertoires showed limited TRB overlap.

Sequenced by immunoSEQ multiplex PCR; TCRdb stores in-frame clones only, minus some. Found here are about 4,800 clones, around three quarters of them singletons; the top ten hold under 20%. Specimen: PBMCs, collected 362 days after allogeneic stem cell transplant with posttransplant cyclophosphamide. The TCR originated in a male patient between 55 and 70 years old who received an allogeneic stem cell transplant from an unrelated donor, was CMV-positive, and had acute GVHD only. Part of the T cells may come from the graft donor. This rearrangement joins TRBV5-1 to TRBJ2-3; 7 bases align to TRBD2. As DNA, the CDR3 is TGCGCCAGCAGCTTGACTAGCGAGAATACGCAGTATTTT. Translation: CASSLTSENTQYF.